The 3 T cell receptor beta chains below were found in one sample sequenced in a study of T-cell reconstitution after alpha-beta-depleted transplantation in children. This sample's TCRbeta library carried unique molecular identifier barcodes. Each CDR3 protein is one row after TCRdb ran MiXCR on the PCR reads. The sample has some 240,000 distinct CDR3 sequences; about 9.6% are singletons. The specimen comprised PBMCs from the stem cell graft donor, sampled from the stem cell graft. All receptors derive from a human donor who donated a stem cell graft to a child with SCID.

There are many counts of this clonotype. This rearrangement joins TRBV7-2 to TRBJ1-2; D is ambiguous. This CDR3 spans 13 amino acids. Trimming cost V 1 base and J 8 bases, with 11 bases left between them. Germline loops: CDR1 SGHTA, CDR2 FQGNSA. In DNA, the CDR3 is TGTGCCAGCAGCTTAGACGGGCTAAGAGGCTACACCTTC. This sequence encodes CASSLDGLRGYTF.

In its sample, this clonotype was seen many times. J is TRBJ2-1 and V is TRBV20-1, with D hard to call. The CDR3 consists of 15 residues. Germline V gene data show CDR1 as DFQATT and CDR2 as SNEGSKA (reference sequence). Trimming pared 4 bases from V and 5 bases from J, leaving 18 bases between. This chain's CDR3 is CSATFGGVFNNEQFF. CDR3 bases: TGCAGTGCTACCTTCGGTGGAGTCTTCAACAATGAGCAGTTCTTC.

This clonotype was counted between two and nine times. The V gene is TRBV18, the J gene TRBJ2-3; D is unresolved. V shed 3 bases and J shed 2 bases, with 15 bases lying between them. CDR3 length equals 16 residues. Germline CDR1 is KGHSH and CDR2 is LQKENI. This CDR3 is CASSPLAPGNTDTQYF. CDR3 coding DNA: TGTGCCAGCTCACCGTTGGCCCCGGGCAACACAGATACGCAGTATTTT.